This TCR beta chain was recorded in a study of T cell responses to AZD1222 COVID-19 vaccine. Comment on this clone: Its specificity is unknown.

Data came from immunoSEQ multiplex PCR; TCRdb stores just in-frame clones and leaves some out. Altogether 150,000 to 200,000 clones are present, 80% to 90% being singletons, with the ten largest covering 9.5% to 13%. Findings and caveats of the study: Only 5 or 6 AZD1222 recipients were seropositive at baseline. The peak T cell response came first, and repertoires were sampled only after it.

The sequence derives from an adult who received the AZD1222 COVID-19 vaccine. Sequencing was performed on peripheral blood, taken 28 days after the second AZD1222 dose.

CDR3 sequence (DNA): TGCAGCGTTGAGGGGGGGCAATATGGCTACACCTTC. Its translation is CSVEGGQYGYTF. V is TRBV29-1 and J is TRBJ1-2; D might be TRBD1 (6 bases). V lost 3 bases and J 5 bases, leaving 10 bases between the germline ends. The length of the CDR3 is 12 residues. Looked up from germline, CDR1 is SQVTM and CDR2 is ANQGSEA.